This TCR beta chain appears in the sequencing data of a study of blood T cell repertoires in COVID-19. The wider study: PBMCs, B-cell-depleted T cells, or T cells were the source of the cDNA or gDNA that made up the material.

Produced via immunoSEQ multiplex PCR; TCRdb's table is partial and in-frame only. The sample holds around 68,000 clones, roughly 90% seen once. The CDR3 length is 15 residues. From germline, CDR1 is MNHNS and CDR2 SASEGT. Deletions cut 2 bases from V and 3 bases from J, with 13 bases between. The sample comprised peripheral blood. The chain links TRBV6-1 to TRBJ1-2; no firm D call. The sequence derives from a woman aged 50 to 60 with acute or convalescent COVID-19. The CDR3, as DNA: TGTGCCAGCAGTGAATGGGAGTCCCGGTACTATGGCTACACCTTC. Protein product: CASSEWESRYYGYTF.